These T cell receptor beta chains were read from a single sample in a study of cytomegalovirus exposure and HLA in healthy donors. Sequenced by immunoSEQ multiplex PCR; TCRdb stores in-frame clones only, minus some. The sample lists roughly 130,000 clones; about 8.5% were seen once. The sample taken for sequencing was PBMCs. These TCRs come from a man aged 40-49 years in good health and CMV-seronegative. The CDR3 runs from the conserved cysteine through the conserved F or W. Each record gives: J gene, clone size, D gene, V gene, CDR3 protein, CDR3 DNA. The D gene is left open where the match is weak. Size is stated for part of the rows, as once, few or many counts, or as a class when the clone is expanded.

>TRBJ1-6|.|TRBD1|TRBV28
CASRRDPAGGYNSPLHF
TGTGCCAGCAGACGCGATCCGGCAGGGGGATATAATTCACCCCTCCACTTT
>TRBJ2-7|.|TRBD2|TRBV10-3
CAIKPGTSGYEQYF
TGTGCCATCAAACCTGGGACTAGCGGATACGAGCAGTACTTC
>TRBJ2-1|.|TRBD2|TRBV27
CASRRLAGGLEQFF
TGTGCCAGCAGACGACTAGCGGGGGGGCTTGAGCAGTTCTTC
>TRBJ2-2|few|TRBD1|TRBV7-9
CASSRDRATGELFF
TGTGCCAGCAGCCGGGACAGGGCCACCGGGGAGCTGTTTTTT
>TRBJ1-5|few|.|TRBV5-1
CASSLGQGAGQPQHF
TGCGCCAGCAGCTTGGGTCAAGGGGCAGGCCAGCCCCAGCATTTT
>TRBJ2-2|few|.|TRBV9
CASSAGTVNTGELFF
TGTGCCAGCAGCGCCGGGACTGTTAACACCGGGGAGCTGTTTTTT
>TRBJ2-3|.|TRBD2|TRBV19
CASSGPRAGRGDTQYF
TGTGCCAGTAGTGGCCCCCGAGCGGGACGAGGGGATACGCAGTATTTT
>TRBJ2-3|.|.|TRBV7-2
CASSTKTATWNTDTQYF
TGTGCCAGCAGCACCAAGACAGCTACCTGGAACACAGATACGCAGTATTTT
>TRBJ1-1|few|.|TRBV19
CASSPRTLNTEAFF
TGTGCCAGTAGTCCTCGGACACTGAACACTGAAGCTTTCTTT
>TRBJ2-5|.|.|TRBV4-3
CASSQDRVGVQYF
TGCGCCAGCAGCCAAGATCGGGTGGGAGTCCAGTACTTC
>TRBJ2-4|.|.|TRBV7-9
CASSPNAGQKNIQYF
TGTGCCAGCAGCCCCAATGCGGGACAGAAAAACATTCAGTACTTC
>TRBJ2-6|few|.|TRBV12-5
CASGLWATSGANVLTF
TGTGCTAGTGGTTTGTGGGCCACCTCTGGGGCCAACGTCCTGACTTTC
>TRBJ1-1|few|.|TRBV4-1
CASSLTDTEAFF
TGCGCCAGCAGCCTGACAGACACTGAAGCTTTCTTT
>TRBJ2-2|few|.|TRBV13
CASSLGRGASGLFF
TGTGCCAGCAGCTTAGGCCGGGGGGCAAGTGGGCTGTTTTTT
>TRBJ2-1|.|TRBD2|TRBV15
CATSRDSGGGAENEQFF
TGTGCCACCAGCAGAGATAGCGGCGGGGGGGCTGAGAATGAGCAGTTCTTC
>TRBJ2-1|few|.|TRBV6-1
CAGVATLYNEQFF
TGTGCCGGTGTGGCGACTCTTTACAATGAGCAGTTCTTC
>TRBJ1-2|.|.|TRBV11-2
CASSPMLAGYGYTF
TGTGCCAGCAGCCCTATGCTGGCAGGGTATGGCTACACCTTC
>TRBJ1-1|.|TRBD1|TRBV28
CASSLDRADEAFF
TGTGCCAGCAGTTTAGACAGGGCCGATGAAGCTTTCTTT
>TRBJ2-7|few|.|TRBV14
CASSQGPGAPREQYF
TGTGCCAGCAGCCAAGGACCAGGGGCGCCACGCGAGCAGTACTTC
>TRBJ2-1|few|TRBD1|TRBV7-6
CASSAVRGSAYNEQFF
TGTGCCAGCAGCGCCGTCAGGGGGAGCGCCTACAATGAGCAGTTCTTC
>TRBJ2-3|.|TRBD1|TRBV9
CASSTTRDRSSDTQYF
TGTGCCAGCAGCACCACCCGGGACAGGAGTTCGGATACGCAGTATTTT
>TRBJ1-2|few|.|TRBV9
CASSVNSNYGYTF
TGTGCCAGCAGCGTAAACTCTAACTATGGCTACACCTTC
>TRBJ1-6|.|.|TRBV10-3
CAISGGQGGNSPLHF
TGTGCCATCAGTGGTGGGCAGGGAGGTAATTCACCCCTCCACTTT
>TRBJ1-1|few|.|TRBV7-2
CASSFMNTEAFF
TGTGCCAGCAGCTTTATGAACACTGAAGCTTTCTTT
>TRBJ1-3|few|.|TRBV9
CASSVASGGNTIYF
TGTGCCAGCAGCGTAGCCTCGGGTGGAAACACCATATATTTT
>TRBJ2-3|.|.|TRBV18
CASSPLGDTDTQYF
TGTGCCAGCTCACCACTAGGAGACACAGATACGCAGTATTTT
>TRBJ1-1|.|TRBD1|TRBV28
CASSSQTGFNTEAFF
TGTGCCAGCAGTTCCCAGACAGGGTTTAACACTGAAGCTTTCTTT
>TRBJ1-2|.|.|TRBV18
CASSPLQRGGDYGYTF
TGTGCCAGCTCACCGCTTCAACGGGGGGGAGACTATGGCTACACCTTC
>TRBJ1-6|.|TRBD1|TRBV7-3
CASSLTQGYSNSPLHF
TGTGCCAGCAGCTTAACACAGGGGTATAGTAATTCACCCCTCCACTTT
>TRBJ2-5|few|TRBD2|TRBV7-2
CASSLGPSGGWETQYF
TGTGCCAGCAGCTTAGGGCCTAGCGGGGGTTGGGAGACCCAGTACTTC
>TRBJ2-1|few|.|TRBV30
CAWDGGSSYNEQFF
TGTGCCTGGGATGGGGGGAGCTCCTACAATGAGCAGTTCTTC
>TRBJ2-3|few|TRBD1|TRBV2
CASNRGIDTQYF
TGTGCCAGCAACAGGGGTATTGATACGCAGTATTTT
>TRBJ1-2|few|TRBD1|TRBV9
CASSITGGGNYGYTF
TGTGCCAGCAGCATTACAGGGGGCGGTAACTATGGCTACACCTTC
>TRBJ1-3|.|.|TRBV5-1
CASSLAGRGNTIYF
TGCGCCAGCAGCTTGGCCGGCCGAGGGAACACCATATATTTT
>TRBJ1-1|few|TRBD1|TRBV18
CASSPLYRGVNTEAFF
TGTGCCAGCTCGCCGTTATACAGGGGGGTGAACACTGAAGCTTTCTTT
>TRBJ1-4|.|.|TRBV28
CASSFEGRGEKLFF
TGTGCCAGCAGTTTCGAAGGGAGAGGTGAAAAACTGTTTTTT
>TRBJ1-5|few|.|TRBV21-1
CASSKVRDRRQPQHF
TGTGCCAGCAGCAAAGTTCGGGACAGACGGCAGCCCCAGCATTTT
>TRBJ2-5|.|TRBD2|TRBV19
CASSIVSAGGQETQYF
TGTGCCAGTAGTATAGTCTCTGCGGGGGGTCAAGAGACCCAGTACTTC
>TRBJ2-7|.|.|TRBV6-4
CASSEWFGYEQYF
TGTGCCAGCAGTGAGTGGTTCGGCTACGAGCAGTACTTC
>TRBJ1-5|.|.|TRBV28
CASSLPQAYGNQPQHF
TGTGCCAGCAGTTTACCCCAGGCCTATGGCAATCAGCCCCAGCATTTT
>TRBJ2-7|few|TRBD2|TRBV7-2
CASSPRAGAYEQYF
TGTGCCAGCAGCCCCAGAGCGGGGGCCTACGAGCAGTACTTC